These T cell receptor beta chains were read from a single sample in a study of T cell repertoires in cytomegalovirus infection. These TCRs are of unknown antigen specificity. MiXCR, run by TCRdb on the reads, gives a single entry per CDR3 protein. The repertoire consists of 400,000 to 600,000 distinct CDR3 sequences, with 42% occurring once and the leading ten covering just under 45%. The source material was cultured PBMCs, sampled from culture after CMV antigen stimulation. Receptors were obtained from a human donor in good health (CMV status not recorded). Some clones in this sample may be carry-over from other donors' samples. CDR3s include the opening cysteine and the closing phenylalanine or tryptophan. D genes are given only for firm matches. Clone size is stated in some rows and not others, as once, few, many or a class when expanded.

j_call clone_size v_call d_call cdr3_aa cdr3_nt
TRBJ2-7 NA TRBV6-5 NA CASSYRGLFSYEQYF TGTGCCAGCAGTTACAGAGGACTCTTCTCCTACGAGCAGTACTTC
TRBJ2-5 few TRBV29-1 NA CSVVSAQYF TGCAGCGTTGTATCGGCCCAGTACTTC
TRBJ2-4 few TRBV7-2 NA CASSSGRGNAPKNIQYF TGTGCCAGCAGCTCGGGCAGGGGAAACGCGCCCAAAAACATTCAGTACTTC
TRBJ1-3 NA TRBV11-2 TRBD1 CASRLWGQGGNTIYF TGTGCCAGCCGGCTATGGGGACAGGGAGGAAACACCATATATTTT
TRBJ1-3 NA TRBV20-1 TRBD1 CSARATRDRSSGNTIYF TGCAGTGCTAGAGCGACGAGGGACAGGAGCTCTGGAAACACCATATATTTT
TRBJ2-7 NA TRBV19 NA CAPEERYEVGEQYF TGTGCCCCCGAAGAGCGATATGAGGTGGGCGAGCAGTACTTC
TRBJ2-7 NA TRBV20-1 NA CSARDFLYEQYF TGCAGTGCTAGAGATTTTCTCTACGAGCAGTACTTC
TRBJ1-4 NA TRBV4-1 NA CASSQVKGFNEKLFF TGCGCCAGCAGCCAAGTGAAGGGGTTTAATGAAAAACTGTTTTTT
TRBJ2-7 few TRBV19 TRBD1 CASSIRQGEQYF TGTGCCAGTAGTATACGACAGGGGGAGCAGTACTTC
TRBJ2-3 few TRBV7-8 NA CASSLGTPRDTQYF TGTGCCAGCAGCTTAGGGACTCCCAGGGATACGCAGTATTTT
TRBJ1-1 few TRBV7-9 NA CASSQRGTEAFF TGTGCCAGCAGCCAAAGGGGAACTGAAGCTTTCTTT
TRBJ1-2 once TRBV12-3/TRBV12-4 TRBD1 CASRKQGARRGYTF TGTGCCAGCAGAAAACAGGGGGCGCGTCGGGGCTACACCTTC
TRBJ2-7 NA TRBV7-2 TRBD2 CASSLNPSTSGRNEQYF TGTGCCAGCAGCTTAAACCCCTCCACTAGCGGGAGGAACGAGCAGTACTTC
TRBJ2-3 NA TRBV12-3/TRBV12-4 NA CASSSPPRDGTDTKYF TGTGCCAGCAGTTCCCCCCCGAGGGACGGCACAGATACGAAGTATTTT
TRBJ1-6 NA TRBV5-4 NA CASSPYWGNSPLHF TGTGCCAGCAGCCCCTATTGGGGGAATTCACCCCTCCACTTT
TRBJ2-3 few TRBV7-2 NA CASPTPLRTQYF TGTGCCAGCCCCACCCCCTTGCGTACGCAGTATTTT
TRBJ2-2 NA TRBV20-1 NA CSARGFSTGELFF TGCAGTGCTAGAGGCTTCTCCACCGGGGAGCTGTTTTTT
TRBJ1-5 NA TRBV28 NA CASSQPDSNQPQHF TGTGCCAGCAGCCAACCGGACAGCAATCAGCCCCAGCATTTT
TRBJ2-6 few TRBV7-2 TRBD2 CASRREPSGTSGANVLTF TGTGCCAGCCGACGGGAACCTAGCGGGACCTCTGGGGCCAACGTCCTGACTTTC
TRBJ2-3 NA TRBV6-2/TRBV6-3 NA CASSYEGVTSTDTQYF TGTGCCAGCAGTTACGAGGGGGTTACTAGCACAGATACGCAGTATTTT
TRBJ2-7 NA TRBV7-2 TRBD2 CASSPGGTSSASF TGTGCCAGCAGCCCCGGGGGGACTAGCTCGGCGAGCTTC
TRBJ2-3 NA TRBV6-2/TRBV6-3 TRBD2 CASSFSGSGRSDTQYF TGTGCCAGCAGTTTTAGCGGGAGTGGCCGCAGCGATACGCAGTATTTT
TRBJ2-7 NA TRBV10-3 NA CAISESIGVEQYF TGTGCCATCAGTGAGTCCATCGGGGTCGAGCAGTACTTC
TRBJ2-2 NA TRBV20-1 NA CSASRLGGELFF TGCAGTGCTAGTCGGCTTGGCGGGGAGCTGTTTTTT
TRBJ2-3 NA TRBV20-1 NA CSARAGALDTQYF TGCAGTGCTAGAGCTGGGGCGCTGGATACGCAGTATTTT
TRBJ1-2 NA TRBV12-3/TRBV12-4 TRBD1 CASIRNLGTGEGYTF TGTGCCAGCATCAGGAATCTAGGGACAGGCGAAGGCTACACCTTC
TRBJ2-1 NA TRBV7-6 NA CASSLEVTEQFF TGTGCCAGCAGCTTAGAGGTGACTGAGCAGTTCTTC
TRBJ2-2 NA TRBV7-6 TRBD1 CARRQGSTGELFF TGTGCCAGACGACAGGGAAGCACCGGGGAGCTGTTTTTT
TRBJ2-7 NA TRBV19 NA CASSSGLIYEQYF TGTGCCAGTAGCTCGGGACTTATTTACGAGCAGTACTTC
TRBJ2-5 NA TRBV11-2 TRBD1 CASRRQGKETQYF TGTGCCAGCAGGAGACAGGGAAAAGAGACCCAGTACTTC
TRBJ2-1 NA TRBV12-3/TRBV12-4 NA CASSFGPGTADLNEQSF NA
TRBJ1-4 NA TRBV7-9 NA CASSGPNEKLFF TGTGCCAGCAGCGGCCCAAATGAAAAACTGTTTTTT